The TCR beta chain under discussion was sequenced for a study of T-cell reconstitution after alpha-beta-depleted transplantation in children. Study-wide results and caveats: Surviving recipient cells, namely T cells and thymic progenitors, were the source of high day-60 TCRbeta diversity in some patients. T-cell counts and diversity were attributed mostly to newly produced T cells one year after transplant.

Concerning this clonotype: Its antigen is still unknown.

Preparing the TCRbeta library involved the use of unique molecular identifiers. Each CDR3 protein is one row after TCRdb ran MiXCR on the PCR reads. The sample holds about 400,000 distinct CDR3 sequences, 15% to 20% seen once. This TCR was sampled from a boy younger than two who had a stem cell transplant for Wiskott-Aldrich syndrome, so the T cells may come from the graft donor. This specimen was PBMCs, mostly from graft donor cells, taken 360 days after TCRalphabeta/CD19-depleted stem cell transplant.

CDR3: CASSGRAPGRELFF. DNA for the CDR3: TGTGCCAGCAGCGGACGAGCACCCGGGAGGGAGCTGTTTTTT. The V and J genes are TRBV9 and TRBJ2-2, with D tentatively TRBD2 (5 bases). This CDR3 has 14 amino acids. CDR1 and CDR2 (germline): SGDLS, YYNGEE. V lost 3 bases and J lost 9, with 15 bases in between.